Below, 8 T cell receptor beta chains from the same sample are listed, as sequenced in a study of blood T cell repertoires in COVID-19. The protocol was immunoSEQ multiplex PCR, while the TCRdb copy is restricted to in-frame clones and leaves out a portion. The sample has about 200,000 clones, approximately 91% seen once. Sequenced: peripheral blood. These receptors all come from a man between 18 and 29 years old with active or convalescent COVID-19.

The CDR3 loop reads CASSSDRAGYNEQFF. CDR3 coding DNA: TGCGCCAGCAGCTCGGACAGGGCAGGCTACAATGAGCAGTTCTTC. The V gene is TRBV5-1, the J gene TRBJ2-1, with 8 positions matching TRBD1. Germline V gives CDR1 SGHRS, CDR2 YFSETQ. After removal of 3 bases from V and 3 bases from J, the junction contained 5 bases not matched to a gene. The CDR3 sequence is 15 residues long.

The chain has TRBV28 and TRBJ1-3; perhaps TRBD1 as D (5 bases). V was shortened by 10 bases and J by 3 bases, with 16 bases between the two germline ends. CDR1 and CDR2 (germline): MDHEN, SYDVKM. The CDR3 covers 14 residues. The DNA of the CDR3 is TGTGCCACCGCCGGGGGGACTATTGGAAACACCATATATTTT. This translates into CATAGGTIGNTIYF.

The chain joins TRBV12-3 or TRBV12-4 to TRBJ1-1, with a tentative D call TRBD1 (5 bases). Trimming shortened V by 3 bases and J by 6 bases, and 11 bases separated the two germline ends. The length of the CDR3 is 13 residues. CDR3 DNA: TGTGCCAGCAGTTTTGAGGTCAGGGCTGAAGCTTTCTTT. This gives the protein CASSFEVRAEAFF.

J is TRBJ2-7 and V is TRBV11-2; D uncertain. Trimming took 4 bases from V and 0 from J, leaving 7 bases between them. CDR1 and CDR2 from the germline V gene are SGHAT and FQNNGV. The CDR3 length is 13 residues. CDR3 amino acids: CASSYSRSYEQYF. In nucleotides, the CDR3 is TGTGCCAGCAGCTATTCTCGCTCCTACGAGCAGTACTTC.

The chain combines TRBV6-5 with TRBJ1-1; D ambiguous. With 10 bases removed from V and 6 bases from J, the gap between germline ends came to 12 bases. This CDR3 region has 11 residues. Germline CDR1 MNHEY, CDR2 SVGAGI. The CDR3 coding sequence is TGTGCCACCTCGCGTTTAGCTGAAGCTTTCTTT. Translating gives CATSRLAEAFF.

The CDR3 region is CASSLGQGAEAFF. CDR3 nucleotides: TGTGCCAGCAGTTTGGGACAGGGGGCTGAAGCTTTCTTT. The J gene is TRBJ1-1, the V gene TRBV12-3 or TRBV12-4, with 11 bases identical to TRBD1. The CDR3 spans 13 residues. V was pared by 3 bases and J by 6 bases, with 0 bases of the junction left unmatched.

This chain connects TRBV3-1 (or the pseudogene TRBV3-2) to TRBJ1-5; D possibly corresponds to TRBD1 (5 bases). This CDR3 contains 13 residues. The V and J ends lost 1 base and 11 bases respectively, with 12 bases between them. CDR1 and CDR2 from the germline V gene are LGHDT and YNNKEL (reference sequence). The CDR3 region has the DNA TGTGCCAGCAGCCAAGTACCCGGAGGGGCCCAGCATTTT. Its translation: CASSQVPGGAQHF.

The chain employs TRBV6-2 or TRBV6-3 and TRBJ1-1; D is unclear. Trimming removed 0 bases at V and 7 bases at J, with 9 bases between. The CDR3 covers 13 residues. Germline V lookup: CDR1 MNHEY, CDR2 SVGEGT. CDR3 region: CASSYSFLDEAFF. The CDR3 DNA sequence: TGTGCCAGCAGTTACTCGTTTTTAGATGAAGCTTTCTTT.